In this sample, the clone carrying this T cell receptor (beta chain) turned up once. Antigen specificity is unknown. This entry is derived from a study of Ad26.COV2.S vaccination and SARS-CoV-2 variants. For the study at large: Dosing was one shot or two shots 56 days apart.

V lost 8 bases and J 8 bases, leaving 15 bases between the germline ends. The CDR3 loop spans 12 amino acids. Overall study results and limits: While placebo recipients had lower spike-specific TCR breadth, vaccine recipients had more. Researchers reported similar non-spike TCR breadth in vaccine and placebo recipients. Considerable breadth of spike-specific CD8+ and CD4+ T cell responses has reportedly been documented following vaccination.

Libraries were prepared by immunoSEQ multiplex PCR; TCRdb keeps only in-frame clonotypes and omits some of them. Of 430,000 or so clones in the sample, roughly 89% were seen once. Indicated treatment: roughly 20 received Ad26.COV2.S at low or high dose, single or two shots; five or six received placebo; per-sample allocation not given. Samples analyzed were those drawn on day 63 after the first vaccine or placebo injection. This receptor was obtained from a person aged 18-65 years who received the Ad26.COV2.S COVID-19 vaccine or a placebo. Sample: peripheral blood, taken in a trial of Ad26.COV2.S vaccine versus placebo. The gene calls are TRBV12-3 or TRBV12-4 and TRBJ1-2; a possible D gene is TRBD1 (6 bases). The CDR3 bases are TGTGCCAGCCAGGGTCCAGGGGACGGCTACACCTTC. Amino acid sequence: CASQGPGDGYTF.